A selection of T cell receptor beta chains follows, all from one sample in a study of blood T cell repertoires in COVID-19. Libraries were prepared by immunoSEQ multiplex PCR; TCRdb keeps only in-frame clonotypes and omits some of them. Of about 60,000 clones listed, around four fifths are singletons. The sample comprised peripheral blood. Receptor source: a woman aged 70-85 years with acute or convalescent COVID-19. The conserved cysteine and the conserved F or W are not part of the CDR3 here. Each record gives: CDR3 protein, D gene, J gene, V gene. A D gene is named only where the DNA matches it firmly.

CDR3: ASMGGAISYEQY
D: .
J: TRBJ2-7
V: TRBV6-5

CDR3: ASTPSLPGLAGALQETQY
D: TRBD2
J: TRBJ2-5
V: TRBV19

CDR3: SVERTYEQY
D: .
J: TRBJ2-7
V: TRBV20-1

CDR3: AISDVISGGSTDTQY
D: TRBD2
J: TRBJ2-3
V: TRBV10-3

CDR3: ASSLWGREGGYT
D: .
J: TRBJ1-2
V: TRBV27

CDR3: ASESRRDRGAGYT
D: TRBD1
J: TRBJ1-2
V: TRBV6-5

CDR3: ASSQGAGTEAF
D: TRBD1
J: TRBJ1-1
V: TRBV12-3/TRBV12-4

CDR3: ASSQVFSSYEQY
D: .
J: TRBJ2-7
V: TRBV3-1/TRBV3-2

CDR3: ASRARVREKLF
D: .
J: TRBJ1-4
V: TRBV19

CDR3: ASSRRTSGTDTQY
D: TRBD2
J: TRBJ2-3
V: TRBV3-1/TRBV3-2

CDR3: ASSQDSGGRQPQH
D: .
J: TRBJ1-5
V: TRBV4-1

CDR3: ASSEIALGGNEQF
D: .
J: TRBJ2-1
V: TRBV6-1

CDR3: ASSQAPGSYEQY
D: .
J: TRBJ2-7
V: TRBV4-2

CDR3: ASSYLAGGPSEQF
D: TRBD2
J: TRBJ2-1
V: TRBV7-3

CDR3: ASSPGTGHTGELF
D: TRBD1
J: TRBJ2-2
V: TRBV5-1

CDR3: ASRDFTGGNEKLF
D: TRBD1
J: TRBJ1-4
V: TRBV10-2

CDR3: ASSIKSPRYEQY
D: .
J: TRBJ2-7
V: TRBV28

CDR3: ASGFGGKETQY
D: .
J: TRBJ2-5
V: TRBV6-5

CDR3: ASSQGTGGETQY
D: TRBD1
J: TRBJ2-5
V: TRBV3-1/TRBV3-2

CDR3: ASSLAGLAGGRRETQY
D: TRBD2
J: TRBJ2-5
V: TRBV5-4

CDR3: ASSYTWTDQETQY
D: .
J: TRBJ2-5
V: TRBV6-2/TRBV6-3

CDR3: ASSPPGSLGYNEQF
D: .
J: TRBJ2-1
V: TRBV7-9

CDR3: ASSSTYLSNTEAF
D: .
J: TRBJ1-1
V: TRBV27

CDR3: ASMGDTNYGYT
D: .
J: TRBJ1-2
V: TRBV11-3

CDR3: ASSQGFAGGANEQF
D: TRBD2
J: TRBJ2-1
V: TRBV4-1

CDR3: ASSRETGGPLGYT
D: TRBD1
J: TRBJ1-2
V: TRBV7-8